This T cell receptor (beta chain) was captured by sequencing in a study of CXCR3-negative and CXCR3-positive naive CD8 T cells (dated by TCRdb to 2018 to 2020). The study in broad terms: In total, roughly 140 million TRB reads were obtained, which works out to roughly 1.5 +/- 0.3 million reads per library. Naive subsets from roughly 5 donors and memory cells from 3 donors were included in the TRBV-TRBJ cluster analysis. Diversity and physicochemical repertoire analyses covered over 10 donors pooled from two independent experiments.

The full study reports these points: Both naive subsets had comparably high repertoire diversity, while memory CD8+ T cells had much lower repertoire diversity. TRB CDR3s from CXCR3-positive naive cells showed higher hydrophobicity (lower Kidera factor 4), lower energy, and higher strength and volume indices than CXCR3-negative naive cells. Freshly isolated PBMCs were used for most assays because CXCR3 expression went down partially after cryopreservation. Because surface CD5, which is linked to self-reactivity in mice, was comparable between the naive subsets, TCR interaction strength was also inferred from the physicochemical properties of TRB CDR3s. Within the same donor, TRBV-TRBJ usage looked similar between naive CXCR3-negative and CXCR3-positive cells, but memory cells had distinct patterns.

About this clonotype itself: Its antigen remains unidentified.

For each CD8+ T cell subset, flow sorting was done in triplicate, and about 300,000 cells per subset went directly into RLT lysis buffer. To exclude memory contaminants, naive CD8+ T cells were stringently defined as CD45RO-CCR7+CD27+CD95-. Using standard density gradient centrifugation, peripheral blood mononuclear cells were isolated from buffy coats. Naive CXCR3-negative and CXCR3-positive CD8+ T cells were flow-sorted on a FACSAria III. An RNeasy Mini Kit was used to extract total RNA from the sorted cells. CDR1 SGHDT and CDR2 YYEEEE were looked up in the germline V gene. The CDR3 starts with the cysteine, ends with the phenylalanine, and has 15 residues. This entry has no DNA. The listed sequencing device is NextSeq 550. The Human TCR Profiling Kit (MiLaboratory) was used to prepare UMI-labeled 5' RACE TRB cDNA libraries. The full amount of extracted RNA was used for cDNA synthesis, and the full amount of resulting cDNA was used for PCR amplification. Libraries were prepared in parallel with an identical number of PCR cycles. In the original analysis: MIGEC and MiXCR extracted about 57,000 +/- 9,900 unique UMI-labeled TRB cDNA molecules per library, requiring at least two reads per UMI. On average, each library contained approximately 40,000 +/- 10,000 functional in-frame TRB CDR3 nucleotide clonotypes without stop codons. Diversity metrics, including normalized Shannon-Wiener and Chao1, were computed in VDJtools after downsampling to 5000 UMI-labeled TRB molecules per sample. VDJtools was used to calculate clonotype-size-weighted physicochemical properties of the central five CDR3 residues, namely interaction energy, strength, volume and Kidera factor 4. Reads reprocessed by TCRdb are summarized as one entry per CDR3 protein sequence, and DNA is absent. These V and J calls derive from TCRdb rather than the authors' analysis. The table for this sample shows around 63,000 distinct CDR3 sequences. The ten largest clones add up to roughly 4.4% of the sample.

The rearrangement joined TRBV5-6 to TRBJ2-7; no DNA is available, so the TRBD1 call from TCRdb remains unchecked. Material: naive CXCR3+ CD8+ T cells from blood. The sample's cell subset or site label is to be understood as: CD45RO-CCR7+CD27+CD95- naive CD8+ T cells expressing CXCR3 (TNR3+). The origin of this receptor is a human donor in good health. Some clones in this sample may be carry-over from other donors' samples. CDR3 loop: CASSLGGTGGYEQYF.